Listed below are T cell receptor beta chains from one sample, sequenced in a study of yellow fever vaccine responses in identical twins. From the RT-PCR reads, TCRdb called clonotypes with MiXCR, one entry per CDR3 protein. The table records 3,000 to 3,500 distinct CDR3 sequences, about 88% of them present only once. The specimen was T cells from blood (PBMCs), unsorted or a sorted subset (not recorded which), collected before or after yellow fever vaccination (not recorded which). The receptors derive from a woman aged 18-35 years who received the yellow fever vaccine. Each CDR3 is given with its conserved first and last residue. A D gene is named only where the DNA matches it firmly.

11	TRBJ2-7	.	TRBV28	CATGVRYEQYF
15	TRBJ2-7	TRBD2	TRBV6-2/TRBV6-3	CASSYSSGSSDEQYF
15	TRBJ2-7	.	TRBV2	CASSEARGDSYEQYF
13	TRBJ2-7	.	TRBV7-6	CASSVGGLYEQYF
13	TRBJ1-6	.	TRBV28	CASRPPGNSPLHF
15	TRBJ2-3	TRBD2	TRBV18	CASSPRWEGPNTQYF
16	TRBJ2-3	TRBD2	TRBV11-3	CASSLSQRGGADTQYF
15	TRBJ2-7	TRBD2	TRBV9	CASSVGVAGSYEQYF
17	TRBJ2-4	TRBD2	TRBV19	CASSVSGLAGATDIQYF
13	TRBJ1-2	.	TRBV7-6	CASSYGQYYGYTF
15	TRBJ1-5	TRBD1	TRBV20-1	CSAKPTGMFSQPQHF
15	TRBJ1-1	.	TRBV7-8	CASSLEQGSYTEAFF
16	TRBJ1-5	.	TRBV3-1	CASSQEGRGIGQPQHF
15	TRBJ2-1	TRBD2	TRBV14	CASRGLAGAYNEQFF
15	TRBJ1-3	.	TRBV3-1	CASSQGGDGGNTIYF
13	TRBJ2-7	TRBD1	TRBV2	CASIRDRGTEQYF
13	TRBJ1-2	.	TRBV29-1	CSVEYRINYGYTF
13	TRBJ1-2	.	TRBV23-1	CASGKHRNLYLSF
14	TRBJ2-4	.	TRBV7-2	CASSPTRGADIQYF
11	TRBJ1-1	.	TRBV29-1	CSVVARAEAFF
15	TRBJ1-2	TRBD1	TRBV20-1	CSALAGTVDWDSYTF
13	TRBJ2-3	.	TRBV11-3	CASSFDSTDTQYF